The entry below describes one T cell receptor (beta chain). Its antigen is as yet unknown. The entry originates in a study of T cell responses to AZD1222 COVID-19 vaccine. The CDR3 extends over 16 amino acids. Per germline, CDR1 MDHEN and CDR2 SYDVKM. J lost 1 base, V lost 4 bases, and 3 bases had no gene match. Profiled with immunoSEQ multiplex PCR; TCRdb holds only in-frame clones, not every one. The data hold over 150,000 clones, with 90% to 95% observed a single time. Study outcomes and limitations: Nearly half of spike-specific TCRs reportedly target unmutated variant regions. Donors, mostly white British, included more females; clonal diversity was possibly underestimated.

The sequence was obtained from an adult who received the AZD1222 COVID-19 vaccine. The genes are TRBV28 and TRBJ2-1; 11 nucleotides line up with TRBD2. Here the sequenced sample was peripheral blood, taken 28 days after the second AZD1222 dose. For the CDR3, the DNA is TGTGCCAGCAGTTCCCTAGCGGGAGGTTCCTACAATGAGCAGTTCTTC. Amino acid sequence: CASSSLAGGSYNEQFF.